The 9 T cell receptor beta chains below all came from one sample that was sequenced in a study of OX40 agonist ivuxolimab in advanced cancers. The assay was immunoSEQ multiplex PCR, and TCRdb's table has in-frame clones only and misses some. The table has 65,000 to 80,000 clones, roughly 90% seen once. Sequencing used CD4+ or CD8+ T cells sorted from blood, obtained in a trial of the OX40 agonist ivuxolimab. The source of these receptors is an adult with an advanced solid tumor such as melanoma, head and neck, liver or kidney cancer.

This clone showed up just once. The chain carries TRBV6-1 and TRBJ1-4; 12 bases agree with TRBD1. The CDR3 sequence is 16 residues long. CDR1 and CDR2 from the germline V gene are MNHNS and SASEGT. The ends lost 1 base at V and 8 bases at J; junction bases unmatched: 5. CDR3 sequence: CASSEVGTGGDEKLFF. CDR3 DNA: TGTGCCAGCAGTGAAGTCGGGACAGGGGGCGACGAAAAACTGTTTTTT.

The genes are TRBV7-8 and TRBJ1-1; the D gene is possibly TRBD1 (5 bases). The CDR3 has 13 amino acids. Deletions cut 5 bases from V and 4 bases from J, with 11 bases between. The V gene's germline CDR1 is SGHVS and CDR2 FQNEAQ. DNA of the CDR3: TGTGCCAGCAGCCCGGGGGGGGGCACTGAAGCTTTCTTT. Translated: CASSPGGGTEAFF.

V usage is TRBV18 and J usage is TRBJ2-3; 8 bases line up with TRBD1. The CDR3 loop spans 15 amino acids. The V segment lost 2 bases and the J segment 2 bases; nucleotides outside the gene matches: 3. CDR1 is KGHSH and CDR2 is LQKENI in the germline V gene. Here the CDR3 reads CASSPGQGLTDTQYF. CDR3 nucleotide sequence: TGTGCCAGCTCACCAGGACAGGGCCTCACAGATACGCAGTATTTT.

The chain employs TRBV11-3 and TRBJ2-7; 7 nucleotides line up with TRBD2. The CDR3 spans 17 residues. Germline trimming cut 6 bases from V and 2 bases from J; bases unmatched to any gene: 16. Per germline, CDR1 SGHNT and CDR2 YENEEA. CDR3 DNA: TGTGCCAGCAGTCCTCTCCCCATGCGGGAGATAACCTACGAGCAGTACTTC. Translating it yields CASSPLPMREITYEQYF.

The chain is built from TRBV4-3 and TRBJ2-7, with a possible D match to TRBD1 (5 bases). The V end lost 0 bases, the J end lost 3 bases, and 12 bases lay between the germline ends. Germline V lookup: CDR1 LGHNA, CDR2 YSLEER. The CDR3 contains 15 residues. The CDR3 protein is CASSQDHGAYYEQYF. CDR3 DNA: TGCGCCAGCAGCCAAGATCATGGGGCTTACTACGAGCAGTACTTC.

The gene calls are TRBV6-1 and TRBJ2-7; 11 positions match TRBD2. Unmatched junction bases numbered 5, after V lost 5 bases and J lost 5 bases. Germline V gene lookup returns CDR1 MNHNS and CDR2 SASEGT. The CDR3 has 14 residues. CDR3: CASSLAGGPDEQYF. The CDR3 nucleotides are TGTGCCAGCAGTTTAGCGGGAGGGCCGGACGAGCAGTACTTC.

The rearrangement uses TRBV5-1 and TRBJ2-1; no clear D. CDR1 and CDR2 (germline): SGHRS, YFSETQ. The CDR3 covers 13 residues. Trimming left V 2 bases short and J 8 bases short, with 11 bases between. In DNA form, the CDR3 reads TGCGCCAGCAGCTTAGTTAATGGGGATGAGCAGTTCTTC. Protein product: CASSLVNGDEQFF.

This clone was seen only a few times. This chain joins TRBV7-8 and TRBJ2-7; perhaps TRBD1 as D (6 bases). Germline CDR1 and CDR2: SGHVS and FQNEAQ. V was shortened by 3 bases and J by 4 bases, with 16 bases between the two germline ends. This CDR3 has 15 residues. Here the CDR3 DNA reads TGTGCCAGCAGCTTGTCGGCAGGGGTGGGGTACGAGCAGTACTTC. Translation: CASSLSAGVGYEQYF.

This chain connects TRBV5-1 to TRBJ2-7, with TRBD2 identical over 12 bases. J was trimmed by 5 bases and V by 7 bases; bases with no gene match: 10. The V gene's germline CDR1 is SGHRS and CDR2 YFSETQ. The length of the CDR3 is 15 residues. The CDR3 nucleotides are TGCGCCAGCTCACCGGGACTAGCGGGCTTCGACGAGCAGTACTTC. As protein: CASSPGLAGFDEQYF.